The clone carrying this TCR beta chain was recorded a few times. No antigen is known for it. V gave up 4 bases and J gave up 5 bases; unmatched junction bases: 9. The CDR3 totals 14 residues. Germline V gene sequence: CDR1 SQVTM, CDR2 ANQGSEA. TCRdb ran MiXCR on the reads and lists one entry per CDR3 protein. Of about 920,000 distinct CDR3 sequences in the sample, 31% are singletons; the top ten hold around 15%. The data stem from a study of T cell repertoires in cytomegalovirus infection. In the study overall: CMV epitopes, recently identified HLA-C-restricted and well-studied HLA-B-restricted, were used. Findings of the study overall: Carriers of CMV plus the relevant HLA were identified by cumulative public TCR beta family frequency. HLA-C-restricted CMV clonotypes gave the most frequent clonotype in two of eight donors.

The receptor's source is a human donor in good health (CMV status not recorded). Some clones in this sample may be carry-over from other donors' samples. The V call is TRBV29-1, the J call TRBJ2-5; 8 bases line up with TRBD2. This material consisted of cultured CD8+ T cells from PBMCs, taken from culture after CMV antigen stimulation. DNA for the CDR3: TGCAGCGTTGTTGGGGCGGGGGGCGGCGAGACCCAGTACTTC. The encoded protein is CSVVGAGGGETQYF.